The 22 T cell receptor beta chains reported below all come from one sample, sequenced in a study of blood T cell repertoires in COVID-19. The table came from immunoSEQ multiplex PCR; TCRdb's copy has only in-frame clones and leaves some out. The data show 150,000 to 250,000 clones, with about 80% seen just once and about 6.9% held by the top ten. The sample comprised peripheral blood. The receptor source for this set is a human donor with acute or convalescent COVID-19. The donor label of this sample is uncertain.

Here the CDR3 reads CASSEALVRAMAFF. The CDR3 DNA reads TGTGCCAGCAGTGAAGCGCTTGTCAGGGCGATGGCTTTCTTT. The chain carries TRBV6-1 and TRBJ1-1, with D possibly being TRBD1 (5 bases). Germline V gene lookup returns CDR1 MNHNS and CDR2 SASEGT. V lost 0 bases and J 11 bases, leaving 16 bases between the germline ends. The CDR3 runs 14 residues.

This clone came up a few times. The J gene is TRBJ1-3, the V gene TRBV29-1; perhaps TRBD1 as D (6 bases). Germline V gene data show CDR1 as SQVTM and CDR2 as ANQGSEA. Trimming shortened V by 6 bases and J by 3 bases, and 15 bases separated the two germline ends. The CDR3 is made up of 14 amino acids. In DNA form, the CDR3 reads TGCAGCGTGATCGGACAGTGGGGTGGAAACACCATATATTTT. Amino acids: CSVIGQWGGNTIYF. Variable domain in full (rest from reference TRBV29-1 and TRBJ1-3): SAVISQKPSRDICQRGTSLTIQCQVDSQVTMMFWYRQQPGQSLTLIATANQGSEATYESGFVIDKFPISRPNLTFSTLTVSNMSPEDSSIYLCSVIGQWGGNTIYFGEGSWLTVV.

The rearrangement uses TRBV7-2 and TRBJ2-7, with 10 bases fitting TRBD2. V was clipped by 0 bases and J by 1 base; unmatched bases: 3. Germline V gene sequence: CDR1 SGHTA, CDR2 FQGNSA. This CDR3 region has 16 residues. CDR3 protein: CASSLAGTSVSYEQYF. The CDR3 region has the DNA TGTGCCAGCAGCTTAGCAGGGACTAGCGTATCCTACGAGCAGTACTTC. The whole variable domain, filled in from reference TRBV7-2 and TRBJ2-7, reads GAGVSQSPSNKVTEKGKDVELRCDPISGHTALYWYRQSLGQGLEFLIYFQGNSAPDKSGLPSDRFSAERTGGSVSTLTIQRTQQEDSAVYLCASSLAGTSVSYEQYFGPGTRLTVT.

Only one count was recorded for this clone. The V call is TRBV27, the J call TRBJ1-3; D is perhaps TRBD1 (6 bases). The V end lost 6 bases, the J end lost 8 bases, and 17 bases lay between the germline ends. The CDR3 extends over 14 amino acids. The germline V gene encodes CDR1 MNHEY and CDR2 SMNVEV (reference sequence). This chain's CDR3 is CASRLTGFSDTIYF. CDR3 nucleotide sequence: TGTGCCAGCAGGCTAACAGGGTTTTCGGACACCATATATTTT.

The chain has TRBV18 and TRBJ2-3; maybe TRBD2 (6 bases). The CDR3 contains 14 residues. CDR1 is KGHSH and CDR2 is LQKENI in the germline V gene. V gave up 3 bases and J gave up 2 bases, with 9 bases separating them. Written as DNA, the CDR3 is TGTGCCAGCTCACCGGAGCGGGTCACAGATACGCAGTATTTT. It codes for CASSPERVTDTQYF.

The gene calls are TRBV6-5 and TRBJ1-5, with 12 bases lining up with TRBD1. The CDR3 consists of 15 residues. The junction had 5 bases not matched to a gene; V was cut back by 6 bases and J by 5 bases. The V gene's germline CDR1 is MNHEY and CDR2 SVGAGI. The CDR3 DNA is TGTGCCAGCAGCCCGGGACAGGGGGCTTATCAGCCCCAGCATTTT. Translating gives CASSPGQGAYQPQHF.

The chain combines TRBV30 with TRBJ1-6, with D hard to call. The CDR3 is made up of 14 amino acids. From germline, CDR1 is GTSNPN and CDR2 SVGIG (reference sequence). Trimming took off 0 bases at V and 7 bases at J, with 10 bases between the two ends. The CDR3 protein is CAWSVGRKNSPLHF. The CDR3 DNA reads TGTGCCTGGAGTGTAGGCAGGAAAAATTCACCCCTCCACTTT.

The genes are TRBV6-5 and TRBJ1-2; TRBD1 is a possible D gene (6 bases). The CDR3 extends over 15 amino acids. CDR1 is MNHEY, CDR2 SVGAGI, per germline. V was clipped by 6 bases and J by 6 bases, with 20 bases between them. In DNA form, the CDR3 reads TGTGCCAGCAGCGACCCCCGGGGGGGGCTGAATGGCTACACCTTC. Amino acid sequence: CASSDPRGGLNGYTF.

The gene calls are TRBV28 and TRBJ1-2; TRBD1 aligns across 9 bases. CDR3 length: 18 residues. V dropped 6 bases and J dropped 3; count of bases not matched to a gene: 17. The germline V gene has CDR1 MDHEN and CDR2 SYDVKM. DNA of the CDR3: TGTGCCAGCAGGCCGGGACAGGGACATTCAGAGCATTACTATGGCTACACCTTC. Translation gives CASRPGQGHSEHYYGYTF.

This chain connects TRBV3-1 (or the pseudogene TRBV3-2) to TRBJ2-5; no firm D call. The CDR3 contains 11 residues. V lost 4 bases and J lost 3, with 3 bases in between. The germline V gene encodes CDR1 LGHDT and CDR2 YNNKEL (reference sequence). The CDR3 DNA sequence: TGTGCCAGCAGCCTAAAAGAGACCCAGTACTTC. This codes for CASSLKETQYF.

This chain joins TRBV14 and TRBJ1-4, with 7 bases that match TRBD1. This CDR3 has 14 amino acids. V shed 3 bases and J 6 bases; nucleotides not matched to a gene: 4. Germline loops: CDR1 SGHDN, CDR2 FVKESK. The CDR3 region has the DNA TGTGCCAGCAGCCACTACAGGGGCGATGAAAAACTGTTTTTT. Encoded protein: CASSHYRGDEKLFF.

The V and J genes are TRBV7-8 and TRBJ1-2; no definite D call. V was clipped by 5 bases and J by 7 bases, with 11 bases between them. The CDR3 length is 12 residues. Looked up from germline, CDR1 is SGHVS and CDR2 is FQNEAQ. The DNA for the CDR3 is TGTGCCAGCAGCCTCGGGATGGGTGGCTACACCTTC. Translated, it gives CASSLGMGGYTF.

For the CDR3, the DNA is TGTGCCAGCAAAAGGACTAGCGGGAGTTGGGAGACCCAGTACTTC. Residues: CASKRTSGSWETQYF. The V call is TRBV19, the J call TRBJ2-5; 13 positions agree with TRBD2. The germline gives CDR1 LNHDA, CDR2 SQIVND (reference sequence). The J segment lost 5 bases and the V segment lost 9 bases, leaving 9 bases of the junction unmatched. The CDR3 totals 15 residues.

The rearrangement links TRBV5-4 to TRBJ2-6; a possible D gene is TRBD2 (6 bases). The V and J ends lost 0 bases and 2 bases respectively, with 9 bases between them. The CDR3 is 16 residues long. Germline V lookup: CDR1 SGHNT, CDR2 YYREEE (reference sequence). CDR3 sequence (DNA): TGTGCCAGCAGCTTGGGGGGACTCGCTGGGGCCAACGTCCTGACTTTC. Translation gives CASSLGGLAGANVLTF.

The chain combines TRBV6-5 with TRBJ1-2; a possible D gene is TRBD1 (6 bases). This CDR3 region has 15 residues. Trimming stripped 7 bases from V and 7 bases from J, with 22 bases between. CDR1 is MNHEY and CDR2 is SVGAGI in the germline V gene. The CDR3 DNA reads TGTGCCAGCACCGTAACGGACAGTGGCAGACTTGGCTACACCTTC. The encoded protein is CASTVTDSGRLGYTF.

The rearrangement uses TRBV11-1 and TRBJ2-1; TRBD2 matches 11 bases. The trim removed 4 bases at V and 6 bases at J, leaving 8 bases unmatched. Germline CDR1 reads SGHAT; CDR2 reads FQDESV (reference sequence). CDR3 length: 16 amino acids. The CDR3 DNA reads TGTGCCAGCAGCTCGTCCGGGACTAGCGGATCCAATGAGCAGTTCTTC. This sequence encodes CASSSSGTSGSNEQFF.

The rearrangement links TRBV5-1 to TRBJ2-1; D is possibly TRBD2 (6 bases). V lost 4 bases to trimming and J lost 0 bases, with 11 bases between them. CDR3 size: 15 residues. From germline, CDR1 is SGHRS and CDR2 YFSETQ. CDR3 residues: CASSIRGTSYNEQFF. The CDR3 coding sequence is TGCGCCAGCAGCATCCGGGGGACCTCCTACAATGAGCAGTTCTTC.

This chain uses TRBV29-1 with TRBJ2-7, with TRBD2 matching over 8 bases. Germline values: CDR1 SQVTM, CDR2 ANQGSEA. V trimming: 6 bases; J trimming: 0 bases; junction bases outside the gene matches: 13. This CDR3 is 16 amino acids long. CDR3 bases: TGCAGCGTCGAACTACCGACTAGCGCGAGCTCCTACGAGCAGTACTTC. Protein product: CSVELPTSASSYEQYF.

This chain joins TRBV3-1 (or the pseudogene TRBV3-2) and TRBJ2-1; 10 nucleotides agree with TRBD2. The CDR3 has 18 amino acids. V dropped 0 bases and J dropped 0; count of bases not matched to a gene: 5. The germline V gene encodes CDR1 LGHDT and CDR2 YNNKEL (reference sequence). This CDR3 reads CASSQELAGCSSYNEQFF. CDR3 nucleotides: TGTGCCAGCAGCCAAGAACTAGCGGGGTGCAGCTCCTACAATGAGCAGTTCTTC.

This chain uses TRBV5-1 with TRBJ1-6, with 8 bases aligning to TRBD1. The CDR3 has 15 residues. V dropped 4 bases and J dropped 10; count of bases not matched to a gene: 10. The germline V gene has CDR1 SGHRS and CDR2 YFSETQ. CDR3 sequence (DNA): TGCGCCAGCAGCGGCCAGACAGGGGTAAACTCACCCCTCCACTTT. As protein: CASSGQTGVNSPLHF.

In its sample, this clone was seen once. This chain joins TRBV27 and TRBJ1-1; D is unclear. The CDR3 runs 14 residues. Per the germline V gene, CDR1 is MNHEY and CDR2 is SMNVEV (reference sequence). V was shortened by 3 bases and J by 2 bases, with 10 bases between the two germline ends. Written as DNA, the CDR3 is TGTGCCAGCAGTTTCTACGGGTTAAACACTGAAGCTTTCTTT. Its translation: CASSFYGLNTEAFF.

The chain joins TRBV3-1 (or the pseudogene TRBV3-2) to TRBJ1-2; perhaps TRBD1 as D (5 bases). Germline CDR1 and CDR2: LGHDT and YNNKEL (reference sequence). The V and J ends lost 1 base and 4 bases respectively, with 19 bases between them. This CDR3 has 17 amino acids. Here the CDR3 DNA reads TGTGCCAGCAGCCAAGGGTCGGCAGGGCGTCCCGTCTATGGCTACACCTTC. As protein: CASSQGSAGRPVYGYTF.